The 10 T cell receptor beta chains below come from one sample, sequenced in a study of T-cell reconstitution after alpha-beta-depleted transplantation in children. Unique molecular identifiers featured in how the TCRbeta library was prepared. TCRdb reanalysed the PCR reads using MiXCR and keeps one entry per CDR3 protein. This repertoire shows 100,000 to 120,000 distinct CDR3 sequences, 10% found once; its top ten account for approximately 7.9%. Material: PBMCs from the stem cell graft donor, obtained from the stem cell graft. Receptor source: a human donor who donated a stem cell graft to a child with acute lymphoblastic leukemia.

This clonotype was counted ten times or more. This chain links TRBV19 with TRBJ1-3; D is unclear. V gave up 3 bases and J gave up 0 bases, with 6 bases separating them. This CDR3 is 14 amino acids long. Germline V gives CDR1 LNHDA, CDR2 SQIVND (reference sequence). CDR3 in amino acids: CASSIRTSGNTIYF. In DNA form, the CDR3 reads TGTGCCAGTAGTATCAGGACCTCTGGAAACACCATATATTTT.

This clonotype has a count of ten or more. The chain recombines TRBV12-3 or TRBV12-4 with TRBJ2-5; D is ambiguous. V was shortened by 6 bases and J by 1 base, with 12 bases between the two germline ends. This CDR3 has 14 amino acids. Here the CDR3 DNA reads TGTGCCAGCAGCTATAAAACCGCCCAAGAGACCCAGTACTTC. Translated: CASSYKTAQETQYF.

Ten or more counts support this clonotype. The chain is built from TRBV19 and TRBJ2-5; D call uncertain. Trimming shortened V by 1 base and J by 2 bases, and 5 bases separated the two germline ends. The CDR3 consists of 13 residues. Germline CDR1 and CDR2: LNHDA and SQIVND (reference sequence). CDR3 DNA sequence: TGTGCCAGTAGTATAGTCCAACAAGAGACCCAGTACTTC. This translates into CASSIVQQETQYF. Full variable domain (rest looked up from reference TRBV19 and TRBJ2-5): DGGITQSPKYLFRKEGQNVTLSCEQNLNHDAMYWYRQDPGQGLRLIYYSQIVNDFQKGDIAEGYSVSREKKESFPLTVTSAQKNPTAFYLCASSIVQQETQYFGPGTRLLVL.

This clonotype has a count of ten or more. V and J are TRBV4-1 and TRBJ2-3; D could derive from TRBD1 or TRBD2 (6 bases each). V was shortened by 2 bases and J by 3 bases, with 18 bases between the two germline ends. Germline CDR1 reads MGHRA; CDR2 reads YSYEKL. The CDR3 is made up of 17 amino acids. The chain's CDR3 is CASSQRGVGGFTDTQYF. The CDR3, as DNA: TGCGCCAGCAGCCAACGTGGTGTGGGGGGCTTTACAGATACGCAGTATTTT.

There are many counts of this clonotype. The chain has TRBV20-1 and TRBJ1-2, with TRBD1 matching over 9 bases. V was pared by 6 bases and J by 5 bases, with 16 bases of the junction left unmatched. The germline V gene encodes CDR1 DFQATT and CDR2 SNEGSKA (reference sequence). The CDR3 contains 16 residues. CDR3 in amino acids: CSAIALGQGTVYGYTF. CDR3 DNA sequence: TGCAGTGCCATCGCCTTAGGACAGGGGACTGTTTATGGCTACACCTTC.

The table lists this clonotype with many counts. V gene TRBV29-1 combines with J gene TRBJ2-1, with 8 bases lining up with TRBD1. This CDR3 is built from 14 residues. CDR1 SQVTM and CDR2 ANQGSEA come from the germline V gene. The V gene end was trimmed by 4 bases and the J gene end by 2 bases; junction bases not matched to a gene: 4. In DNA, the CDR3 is TGCAGCGTTGGACAGGGGCCTCCCTACAATGAGCAGTTCTTC. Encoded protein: CSVGQGPPYNEQFF.

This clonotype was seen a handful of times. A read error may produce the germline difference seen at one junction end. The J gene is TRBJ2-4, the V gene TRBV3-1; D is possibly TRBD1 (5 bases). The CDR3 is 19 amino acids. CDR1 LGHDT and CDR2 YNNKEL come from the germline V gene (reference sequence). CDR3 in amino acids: CASTQEGPGQPFAKNIQYF. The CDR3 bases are TGTGCCAGCACCCAAGAAGGACCTGGACAACCCTTCGCCAAAAACATTCAGTACTTC.

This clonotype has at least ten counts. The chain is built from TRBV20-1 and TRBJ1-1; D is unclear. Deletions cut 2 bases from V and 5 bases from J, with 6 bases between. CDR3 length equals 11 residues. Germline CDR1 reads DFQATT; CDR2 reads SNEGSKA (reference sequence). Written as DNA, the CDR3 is TGCAGTGCTAGATCCGGAACTGAAGCTTTCTTT. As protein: CSARSGTEAFF.

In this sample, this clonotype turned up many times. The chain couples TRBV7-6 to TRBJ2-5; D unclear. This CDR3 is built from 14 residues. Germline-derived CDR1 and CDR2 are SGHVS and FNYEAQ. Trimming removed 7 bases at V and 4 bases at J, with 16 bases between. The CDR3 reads CASIDVGSGETQYF. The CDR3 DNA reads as TGTGCCAGCATCGATGTGGGTAGTGGAGAGACCCAGTACTTC.

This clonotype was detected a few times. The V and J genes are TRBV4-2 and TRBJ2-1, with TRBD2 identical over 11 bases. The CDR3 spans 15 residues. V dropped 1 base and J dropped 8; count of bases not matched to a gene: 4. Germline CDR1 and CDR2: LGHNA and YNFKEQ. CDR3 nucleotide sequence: TGTGCCAGCAGCCAAGGGACTAGCGGGTGGGATGAGCAGTTCTTC. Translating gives CASSQGTSGWDEQFF.